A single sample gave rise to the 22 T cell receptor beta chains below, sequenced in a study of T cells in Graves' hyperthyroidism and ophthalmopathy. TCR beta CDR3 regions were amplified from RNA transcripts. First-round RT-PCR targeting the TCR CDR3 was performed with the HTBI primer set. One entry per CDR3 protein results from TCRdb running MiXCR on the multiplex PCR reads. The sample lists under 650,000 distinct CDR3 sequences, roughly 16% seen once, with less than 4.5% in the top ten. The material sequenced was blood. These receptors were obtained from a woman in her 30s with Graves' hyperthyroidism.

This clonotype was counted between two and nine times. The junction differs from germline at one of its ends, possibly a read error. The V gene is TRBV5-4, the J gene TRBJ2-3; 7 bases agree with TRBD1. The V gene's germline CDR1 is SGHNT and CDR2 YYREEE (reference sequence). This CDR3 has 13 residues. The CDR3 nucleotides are TGTGCCCGCAGCCCGGACAGGTCAGATACGCAGTATTTT. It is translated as CARSPDRSDTQYF.

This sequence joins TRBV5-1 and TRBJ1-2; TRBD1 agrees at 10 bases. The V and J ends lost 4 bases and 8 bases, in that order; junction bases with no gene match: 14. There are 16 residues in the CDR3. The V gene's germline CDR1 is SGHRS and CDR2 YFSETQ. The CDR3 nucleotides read TGCGCCAGCAGCCTGACAGGGGGCAAGGGGGCGGTCGGCTACACCTTC. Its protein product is CASSLTGGKGAVGYTF.

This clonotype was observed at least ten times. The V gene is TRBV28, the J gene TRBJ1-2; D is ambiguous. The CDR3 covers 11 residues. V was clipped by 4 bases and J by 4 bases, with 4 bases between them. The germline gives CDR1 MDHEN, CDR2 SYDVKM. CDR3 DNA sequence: TGTGCCAGCAGTTCCTCCTATGGCTACACCTTC. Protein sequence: CASSSSYGYTF.

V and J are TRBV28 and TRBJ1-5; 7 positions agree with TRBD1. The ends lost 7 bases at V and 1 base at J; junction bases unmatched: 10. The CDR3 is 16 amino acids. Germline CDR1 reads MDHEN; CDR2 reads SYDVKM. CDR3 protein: CASTPRDSLSNQPQHF. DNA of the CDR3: TGTGCCAGCACCCCGAGGGACAGCTTAAGCAATCAGCCCCAGCATTTT.

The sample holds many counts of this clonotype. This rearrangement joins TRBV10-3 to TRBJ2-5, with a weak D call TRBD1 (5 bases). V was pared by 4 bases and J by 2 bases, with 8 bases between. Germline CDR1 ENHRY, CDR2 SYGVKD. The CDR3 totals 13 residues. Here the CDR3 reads CAISGTLQETQYF. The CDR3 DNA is TGTGCCATCAGTGGGACATTGCAAGAGACCCAGTACTTC.

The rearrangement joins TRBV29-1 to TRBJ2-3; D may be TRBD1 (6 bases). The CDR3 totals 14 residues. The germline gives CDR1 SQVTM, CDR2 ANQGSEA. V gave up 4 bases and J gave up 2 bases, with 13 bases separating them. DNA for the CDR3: TGCAGCGTTGTAGGGGGATCCATCACAGATACGCAGTATTTT. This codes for CSVVGGSITDTQYF.

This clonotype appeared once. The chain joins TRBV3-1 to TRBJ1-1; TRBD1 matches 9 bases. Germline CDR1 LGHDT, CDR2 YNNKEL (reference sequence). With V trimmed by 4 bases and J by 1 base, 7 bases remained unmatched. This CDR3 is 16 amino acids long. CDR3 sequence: CASSPGQGFWNTEAFF. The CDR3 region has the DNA TGTGCCAGCAGCCCGGGACAGGGCTTTTGGAACACTGAAGCTTTCTTT.

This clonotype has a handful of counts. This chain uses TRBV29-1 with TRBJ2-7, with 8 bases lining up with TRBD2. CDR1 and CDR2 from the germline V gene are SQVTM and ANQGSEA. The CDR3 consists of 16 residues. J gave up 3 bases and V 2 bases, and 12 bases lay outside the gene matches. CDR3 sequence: CSVEKPSGLAGYEQYF. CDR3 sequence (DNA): TGCAGCGTTGAAAAACCTAGTGGGCTAGCGGGCTACGAGCAGTACTTC.

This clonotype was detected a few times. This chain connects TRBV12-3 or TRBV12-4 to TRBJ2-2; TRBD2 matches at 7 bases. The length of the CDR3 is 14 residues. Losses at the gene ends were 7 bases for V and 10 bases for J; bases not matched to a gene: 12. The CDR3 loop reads CASTLGGKVEELFF. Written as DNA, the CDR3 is TGTGCCAGCACCCTGGGAGGGAAAGTAGAGGAGCTGTTTTTT.

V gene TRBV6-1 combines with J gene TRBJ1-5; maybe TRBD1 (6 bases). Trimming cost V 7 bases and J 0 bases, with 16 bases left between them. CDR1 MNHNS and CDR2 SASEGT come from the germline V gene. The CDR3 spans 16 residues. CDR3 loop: CASTIQGYNSNQPQHF. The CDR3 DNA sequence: TGTGCCAGCACCATACAGGGCTACAATAGCAATCAGCCCCAGCATTTT.

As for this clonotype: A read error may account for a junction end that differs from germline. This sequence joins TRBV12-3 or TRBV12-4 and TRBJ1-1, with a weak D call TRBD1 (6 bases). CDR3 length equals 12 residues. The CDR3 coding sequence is TGTGCCGGCAGTTTAGGGGGGGCTGAAGCTTTCTTT. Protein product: CAGSLGGAEAFF.

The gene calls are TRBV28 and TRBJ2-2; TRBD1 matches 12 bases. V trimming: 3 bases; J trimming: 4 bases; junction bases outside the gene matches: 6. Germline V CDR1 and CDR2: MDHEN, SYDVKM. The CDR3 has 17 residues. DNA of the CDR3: TGTGCCAGCAGTTTGACCGGGACAGGGGGCTTCACCGGGGAGCTGTTTTTT. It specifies CASSLTGTGGFTGELFF.

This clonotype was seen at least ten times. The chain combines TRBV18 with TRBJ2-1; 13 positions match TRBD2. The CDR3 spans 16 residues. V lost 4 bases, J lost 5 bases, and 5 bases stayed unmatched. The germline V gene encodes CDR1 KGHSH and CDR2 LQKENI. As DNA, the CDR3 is TGTGCCAGCTCACGACCGGGACTAGCGGGAAACAATGAGCAGTTCTTC. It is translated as CASSRPGLAGNNEQFF. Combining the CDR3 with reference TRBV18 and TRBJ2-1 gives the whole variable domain NAGVMQNPRHLVRRRGQEARLRCSPMKGHSHVYWYRQLPEEGLKFMVYLQKENIIDESGMPKERFSAEFPKEGPSILRIQQVVRGDSAAYFCASSRPGLAGNNEQFFGPGTRLTVL.

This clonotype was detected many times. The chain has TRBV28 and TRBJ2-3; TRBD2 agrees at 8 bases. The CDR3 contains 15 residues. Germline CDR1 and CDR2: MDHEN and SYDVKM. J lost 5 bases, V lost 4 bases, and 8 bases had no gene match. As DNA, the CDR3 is TGTGCCAGCAGTTCATCGGGAGGGTTCAGAGATACGCAGTATTTT. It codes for CASSSSGGFRDTQYF.

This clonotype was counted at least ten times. The CDR3: CASSTGTSGRGFGYEQYF. CDR3 in DNA: TGTGCCAGCAGTACCGGGACTAGCGGGAGAGGATTCGGCTACGAGCAGTACTTC. The V gene is TRBV28, the J gene TRBJ2-7, with 14 bases aligning to TRBD2. V shed 5 bases and J 3 bases; nucleotides not matched to a gene: 12. CDR1 is MDHEN, CDR2 SYDVKM, per germline. CDR3 length equals 18 residues.

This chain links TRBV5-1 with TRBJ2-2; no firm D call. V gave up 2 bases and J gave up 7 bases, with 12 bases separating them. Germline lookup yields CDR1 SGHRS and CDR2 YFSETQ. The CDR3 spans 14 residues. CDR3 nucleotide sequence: TGCGCCAGCAGCTTACAGAATTACGGCGGGGAGCTGTTTTTT. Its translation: CASSLQNYGGELFF.

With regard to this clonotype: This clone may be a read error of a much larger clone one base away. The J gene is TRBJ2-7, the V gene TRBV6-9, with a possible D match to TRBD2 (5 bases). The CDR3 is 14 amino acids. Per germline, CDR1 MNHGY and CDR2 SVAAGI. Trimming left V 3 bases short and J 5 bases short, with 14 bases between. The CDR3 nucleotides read TGTGCCAGCAGTTACTTGTCGGAGGCGAACGAGCAGTACTTC. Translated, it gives CASSYLSEANEQYF.

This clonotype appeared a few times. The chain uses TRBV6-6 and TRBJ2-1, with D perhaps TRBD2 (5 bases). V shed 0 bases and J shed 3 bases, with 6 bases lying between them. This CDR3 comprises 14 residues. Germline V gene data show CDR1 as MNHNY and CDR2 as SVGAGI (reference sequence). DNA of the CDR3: TGTGCCAGCAGTTACTCGAGGGACTACAATGAGCAGTTCTTC. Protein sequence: CASSYSRDYNEQFF.

The CDR3 DNA is TGTGCCAGCCCCCGTCCCGGGACTAGGGGCTACGAGCAGTACTTC. This encodes CASPRPGTRGYEQYF. J is TRBJ2-7 and V is TRBV2; 8 bases align to TRBD2. This CDR3 contains 15 residues. The V gene's germline CDR1 is SNHLY and CDR2 FYNNEI. J was trimmed by 3 bases and V by 8 bases; bases with no gene match: 12.

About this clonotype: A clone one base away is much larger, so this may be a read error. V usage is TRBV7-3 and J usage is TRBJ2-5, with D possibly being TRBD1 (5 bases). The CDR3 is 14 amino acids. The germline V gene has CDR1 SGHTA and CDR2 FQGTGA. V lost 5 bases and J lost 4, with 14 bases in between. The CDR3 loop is CASSVGRVGETQYF. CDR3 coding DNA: TGTGCCAGCAGCGTAGGCAGGGTTGGAGAGACCCAGTACTTC.

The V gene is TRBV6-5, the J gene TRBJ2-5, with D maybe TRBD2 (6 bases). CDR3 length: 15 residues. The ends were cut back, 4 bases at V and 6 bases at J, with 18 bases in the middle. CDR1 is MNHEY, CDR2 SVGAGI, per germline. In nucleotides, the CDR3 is TGTGCCAGCAGTTCCCTCCGCGGGGAGTTAAAGACCCAGTACTTC. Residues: CASSSLRGELKTQYF.

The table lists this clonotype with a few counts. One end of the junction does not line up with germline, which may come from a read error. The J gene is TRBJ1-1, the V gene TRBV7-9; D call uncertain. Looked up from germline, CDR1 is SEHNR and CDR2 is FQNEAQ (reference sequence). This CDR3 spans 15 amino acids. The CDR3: CTSSLEGTLNTEAFF. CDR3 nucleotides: TGTACCAGCAGCTTAGAAGGTACCCTGAACACTGAAGCTTTCTTT.